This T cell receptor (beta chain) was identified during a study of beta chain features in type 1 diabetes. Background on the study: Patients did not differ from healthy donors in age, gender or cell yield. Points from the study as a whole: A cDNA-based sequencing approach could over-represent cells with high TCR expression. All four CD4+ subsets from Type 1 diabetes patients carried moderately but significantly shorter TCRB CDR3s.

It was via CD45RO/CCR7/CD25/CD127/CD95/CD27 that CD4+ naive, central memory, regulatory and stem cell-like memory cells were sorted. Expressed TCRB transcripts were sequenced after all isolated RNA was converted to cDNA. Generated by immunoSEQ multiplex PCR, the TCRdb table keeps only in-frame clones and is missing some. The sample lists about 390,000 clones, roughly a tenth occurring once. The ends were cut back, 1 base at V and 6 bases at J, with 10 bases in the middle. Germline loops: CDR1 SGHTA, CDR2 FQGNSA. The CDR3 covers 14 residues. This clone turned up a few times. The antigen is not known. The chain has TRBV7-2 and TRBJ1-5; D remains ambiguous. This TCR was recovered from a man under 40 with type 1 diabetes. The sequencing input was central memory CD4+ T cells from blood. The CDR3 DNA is TGTGCCAGCAGCTTAGGAGGAATCAGTCAGCCCCAGCATTTT. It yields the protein CASSLGGISQPQHF.